This T cell receptor (beta chain) was obtained from a study of blood T cells in healthy people across ages (dated by TCRdb to about 2015). Looking at the study overall: In model experiments, roughly one uniquely barcoded TCR beta cDNA molecule per two T cells was captured by template switching. To track age-related changes in TCR beta repertoire diversity, the study relied on deep sequencing normalized with unique cDNA molecular identifiers. Donors were grouped into four age groups: young (average 16 years), middle-aged (less than 40), aged (roughly 67) and long-lived (about 82). To avoid experimental bias, donors of different ages were randomly spread across the sequencing lanes. Using the same blood draw, the study looked at two additional independent replicas of 1 million unique cDNA reads for two donors, one aged 18 to 30 and the other aged 80 or older. Points the paper makes about the study in general: Donor CMV infection status was unknown, potentially confounding age-related changes in expanded clonotypes. Observed TCR beta diversity per million T cells fell roughly linearly with age, and a significant reduction was already apparent by age approximately 40. Bulk unsorted PBMC profiling prevented conclusive comparison of naive and antigen-experienced compartments. Compared with the aged group, more naive CD4+ T cells, fewer expanded clones and increased TCR diversity were shown by the long-lived group, suggesting age selection. Estimates of total diversity based on one million sequenced T cells were considered lower bounds and underestimates. A strong correlation was found between observed TCR beta diversity and the percentage of naive T cells measured by flow cytometry.

Systemically healthy Caucasian individuals from Russia, 35 to 40 in total and aged about 6 to 100 years, were included as donors. Around 10 milliliters of peripheral blood were collected from each donor into EDTA-treated Vacutainer tubes. PBMCs were isolated by Ficoll-Paque density-gradient centrifugation, with at least 6 million obtained per sample. Trizol reagent was used to extract total RNA from the PBMCs, yielding at least 6 micrograms per sample. For every donor, flow cytometry on a PBMC aliquot measured the percentage of naive CD45RAhigh/CD27high T cells. Spanning cysteine to phenylalanine, the CDR3 consists of 16 amino acids. Only the CDR3 DNA is retained, 48 bases long and in frame from the first base. Based on the germline V gene, the CDR1 and CDR2 sequences are LGHNA and YNFKEQ. Trimming costs V 0 bases and J 0 bases, and their ends lie 9 bases apart. Notes on this clonotype: Its antigen target is currently unknown. No quality values exist for individual bases; no much larger clone is one base distant.

Libraries were built with 5' RACE. The sample was run on an Illumina HiSeq 2500. A second roughly 6 to 12 cycle PCR used a sample-barcoded 5' primer and a J-beta primer mix. A unique molecular identifier was introduced onto each TCR beta cDNA molecule by a template-switch 5' adaptor carrying 12 random nucleotides. Each sample yielded at least 2.5 million CDR3-containing paired-end reads. All of the RNA was converted into first-strand cDNA using the Mint cDNA synthesis kit, with a TRBC-specific oligonucleotide serving as the primer. Following uracil-DNA glycosylase treatment, all cDNA underwent a first 18-cycle PCR with the universal primers M1SS and BC2_uni_R. From the authors' description of their analysis: Normalization of each sample was performed by random selection of 1 million high-quality reads, each carrying a distinct molecular identifier. Instead of being binned into consensus sequences, reads that shared molecular identifiers were thrown out. MiTCR, set to a Q25 quality threshold and the strictest error-elimination algorithm, was used for CDR3 identification, clonotype clustering and error correction. A nonparametric unseen species model with Euler transformation was used to estimate lower-bound total TCR beta diversity. The raw public reads went through TCRdb reprocessing: fastp at Q25, MiXCR clone calling, in-frame beta chains kept. Every distinct CDR3 protein forms one entry, paired with its most common genes and DNA. The V and J calls shown here were made by TCRdb, not taken from the authors' results. This sample has about 620,000 distinct CDR3 sequences in its table, and around 21% of those were observed once. The ten largest clonotypes hold roughly 3.4% of the sample.

The origin of this receptor is a man aged 65-85 years in good health. Sample: blood. The rearrangement combines TRBV4-2 with TRBJ2-1; TRBD2 is a possible D gene, resting on 6 matching bases. At the DNA level, the sequence is TGTGCCAGCAGCCAAGATAGCGGACCCTCCTACAATGAGCAGTTCTTC. It encodes CASSQDSGPSYNEQFF.